Below are 31 T cell receptor beta chains sequenced from a single sample in a study of patients and donors after allogeneic stem cell transplantation. MiXCR was run by TCRdb on the RT-PCR reads, yielding one entry per CDR3 protein. In the table there are about a million distinct CDR3 sequences, roughly 18% of which are singletons. The sample taken for sequencing was blood, either unsorted or a sorted T cell fraction (not recorded which). The receptors derive from a human donor who was either an allogeneic HSCT recipient or a stem cell or donor lymphocyte infusion donor (not recorded which). It is not recorded whose cells these are; they may come from a transplant donor.

The chain has TRBV20-1 and TRBJ1-1; no firm D call. Germline CDR1 reads DFQATT; CDR2 reads SNEGSKA (reference sequence). Trimming pared 2 bases from V and 1 base from J, leaving 5 bases between. This CDR3 has 12 residues. CDR3 in DNA: TGCAGTGCTAGAAACCCGAACACTGAAGCTTTCTTT. Its protein product is CSARNPNTEAFF.

This clonotype was picked up a small number of times. The V and J genes are TRBV27 and TRBJ2-1; D is perhaps TRBD1 or TRBD2 (5 bases each). The CDR3 has 16 amino acids. Germline V gene data show CDR1 as MNHEY and CDR2 as SMNVEV (reference sequence). V was clipped by 3 bases and J by 10 bases, with 22 bases between them. CDR3 in amino acids: CASSFSNRGAEGEQFF. The CDR3 nucleotides are TGTGCCAGCAGTTTTTCAAACCGGGGCGCCGAGGGAGAGCAGTTCTTC.

This clonotype was observed a few times. This chain connects TRBV11-2 to TRBJ1-4; TRBD1 matches 7 bases. The germline V gene has CDR1 SGHAT and CDR2 FQNNGV. V trimming: 5 bases; J trimming: 8 bases; junction bases outside the gene matches: 11. The CDR3 is 15 residues long. CDR3 residues: CASSPRQGTGEKLFF. CDR3 nucleotide sequence: TGTGCCAGCAGCCCGAGACAGGGAACCGGAGAAAAACTGTTTTTT. The full variable domain, completed using reference TRBV11-2 and TRBJ1-4, is EAGVAQSPRYKIIEKRQSVAFWCNPISGHATLYWYQQILGQGPKLLIQFQNNGVVDDSQLPKDRFSAERLKGVDSTLKIQPAKLEDSAVYLCASSPRQGTGEKLFFGSGTQLSVL.

The CDR3 region is CASSEWGRRPLGNTIYF. In DNA, the CDR3 is TGTGCCAGCAGTGAATGGGGTCGACGGCCTCTTGGAAACACCATATATTTT. The V gene is TRBV6-1, the J gene TRBJ1-3; unclear D gene. CDR1 is MNHNS, CDR2 SASEGT, per germline. V lost 2 bases and J lost 3, with 17 bases in between. The CDR3 is made up of 17 amino acids.

CDR3 protein: CASRARTAFIHYGYTF. In nucleotides, the CDR3 is TGTGCCAGCAGAGCTCGGACAGCGTTCATTCACTATGGCTACACCTTC. This chain uses TRBV2 with TRBJ1-2; tentatively, D is TRBD1 (6 bases). Germline CDR1 and CDR2: SNHLY and FYNNEI. This CDR3 is built from 16 residues. Between the trimmed V and J ends, which lost 6 bases and 3 bases, there was a span of 20 bases.

In this sample, this clonotype turned up a few times. The chain joins TRBV12-3 or TRBV12-4 to TRBJ2-3; 8 bases are shared with TRBD2. This CDR3 is built from 16 residues. V was pared by 1 base and J by 1 base, with 4 bases of the junction left unmatched. Here the CDR3 DNA reads TGTGCCAGCAGTTTAGAACTAGCGGATGGCACAGATACGCAGTATTTT. This codes for CASSLELADGTDTQYF.

V usage is TRBV7-8 and J usage is TRBJ2-7; no firm D call. Germline loops: CDR1 SGHVS, CDR2 FQNEAQ. There are 15 residues in the CDR3. Between the trimmed V and J ends, which lost 2 bases and 0 bases, there was a span of 11 bases. Written as DNA, the CDR3 is TGTGCCAGCAGCTTACTGCGGACGAGCTCCTACGAGCAGTACTTC. Its translation is CASSLLRTSSYEQYF.

This chain joins TRBV20-1 and TRBJ2-3, with D perhaps TRBD1 (5 bases). The V gene lost 6 bases and the J gene lost 6 bases, with 19 bases spanning the gap. Germline values: CDR1 DFQATT, CDR2 SNEGSKA (reference sequence). The CDR3 has 14 amino acids. This chain's CDR3 is CSAKGGWGIDTQYF. In DNA form, the CDR3 reads TGCAGTGCCAAGGGCGGTTGGGGCATCGATACGCAGTATTTT.

In this sample, this clonotype turned up a few times. The gene calls are TRBV6-5 and TRBJ1-2, with 8 bases fitting TRBD1. The CDR3 sequence is 15 residues long. V gave up 0 bases and J gave up 4 bases; unmatched junction bases: 4. Per the germline V gene, CDR1 is MNHEY and CDR2 is SVGAGI. The CDR3 loop is CASSYSGQGRYGYTF. The CDR3 bases are TGTGCCAGCAGTTACTCAGGACAGGGCCGCTATGGCTACACCTTC.

The chain uses TRBV5-5 and TRBJ1-5; the D gene is possibly TRBD1 (6 bases). Germline CDR1 and CDR2: SGHKS and YYEKEE (reference sequence). Trimming removed 0 bases at V and 3 bases at J, with 10 bases between. This CDR3 has 15 amino acids. Written as DNA, the CDR3 is TGTGCCAGCAGCTTGGAGGGGGATCTCAATCAGCCCCAGCATTTT. It specifies CASSLEGDLNQPQHF.

In its sample, this clonotype was seen a few times. At one boundary the junction diverges from the germline segment, which might be a read error. This chain joins TRBV30 and TRBJ1-1; D possibly corresponds to TRBD1 (5 bases). The CDR3 has 13 residues. CDR1 GTSNPN and CDR2 SVGIG come from the germline V gene (reference sequence). CDR3 nucleotides: TGCGCGCTCAGTGAAAGGGGCAACAGAGAAGCTTTCTTT. Translating gives CALSERGNREAFF.

This clonotype was seen a few times. The chain employs TRBV7-6 and TRBJ1-6, with TRBD1 matching 9 bases. Germline lookup yields CDR1 SGHVS and CDR2 FNYEAQ. V lost 6 bases, J lost 8 bases, and 5 bases stayed unmatched. The CDR3 runs to 14 residues. The CDR3 region has the DNA TGTGCCAGCAGTGGACAGGGGACTGATTCACCCCTCCACTTT. Translation gives CASSGQGTDSPLHF.

This clonotype has just a few counts. The junction does not match germline at one end; this may be a read error. The J gene is TRBJ2-3, the V gene TRBV12-3 or TRBV12-4; 7 bases match TRBD2. The CDR3 spans 13 residues. DNA for the CDR3: TGTGCCAGCACCCCTTTAACGTTGGTAGCGGGTACGTTT. It specifies CASTPLTLVAGTF.

The chain uses TRBV6-6 and TRBJ1-2; 10 nucleotides agree with TRBD1. The germline CDR1 and CDR2 sequences are MNHNY and SVGAGI (reference sequence). The CDR3 consists of 13 residues. V shed 6 bases and J 8 bases; nucleotides not matched to a gene: 6. The CDR3 loop reads CASSRGQGKGYTF. As DNA, the CDR3 is TGTGCCAGCAGCCGGGGACAGGGGAAGGGCTACACCTTC.

The chain couples TRBV20-1 to TRBJ2-1; tentative D call: TRBD2 (7 bases). V was cut by 0 bases and J by 2 bases, with 14 bases left in between. Looked up from germline, CDR1 is DFQATT and CDR2 is SNEGSKA (reference sequence). CDR3 size: 16 residues. The CDR3 protein is CSAREGGGPTYNEQFF. As DNA, the CDR3 is TGCAGTGCTAGAGAGGGCGGGGGCCCTACCTACAATGAGCAGTTCTTC.

The chain uses TRBV5-1 and TRBJ2-7; tentatively, D is TRBD1 or TRBD2 (6 bases each). Germline V CDR1 and CDR2: SGHRS, YFSETQ. V was shortened by 3 bases and J by 0 bases, with 13 bases between the two germline ends. The CDR3 is 15 residues long. CDR3 residues: CASSSLGGGSYEQYF. The CDR3 coding sequence is TGCGCCAGCAGCTCCTTGGGGGGCGGCTCCTACGAGCAGTACTTC. The variable domain in full, completed from reference TRBV5-1 and TRBJ2-7, reads KAGVTQTPRYLIKTRGQQVTLSCSPISGHRSVSWYQQTPGQGLQFLFEYFSETQRNKGNFPGRFSGRQFSNSRSEMNVSTLELGDSALYLCASSSLGGGSYEQYFGPGTRLTVT.

Here the CDR3 reads CASRSLGLRGKLFF. In DNA, the CDR3 is TGTGCCAGCAGATCCCTCGGACTTAGGGGAAAACTGTTTTTT. The chain couples TRBV12-3 or TRBV12-4 to TRBJ1-4, with a possible D match to TRBD1 (5 bases). The V end was cut by 6 bases, the J end by 10 bases, with 18 bases between. There are 14 residues in the CDR3.

The chain is built from TRBV27 and TRBJ2-6, with 8 bases fitting TRBD1. CDR1 and CDR2 (germline): MNHEY, SMNVEV (reference sequence). Losses at the gene ends were 5 bases for V and 0 bases for J; bases not matched to a gene: 3. There are 16 residues in the CDR3. CDR3 sequence reads: CASSGDRFSGANVLTF. As DNA, the CDR3 is TGTGCCAGCAGTGGGGACAGGTTCTCTGGGGCCAACGTCCTGACTTTC.

This clonotype was counted between two and nine times. The chain is built from TRBV20-1 and TRBJ2-5; D may be TRBD2 (5 bases). CDR1 and CDR2 from the germline V gene are DFQATT and SNEGSKA (reference sequence). Trimming removed 3 bases at V and 4 bases at J, with 15 bases between. The CDR3 has 14 amino acids. The CDR3 loop reads CSASTGPAGETQYF. CDR3 coding DNA: TGCAGTGCTAGTACGGGCCCCGCGGGAGAGACCCAGTACTTC.

This clonotype occurred many times. This chain connects TRBV12-3 or TRBV12-4 to TRBJ2-2, with D possibly TRBD2 on 6 matching bases. The CDR3 runs 20 residues. V was shortened by 3 bases and J by 1 base, with 24 bases between the two germline ends. The CDR3 reads CASSFDGRWTTGENTGELFF. The CDR3 DNA reads as TGTGCCAGCAGTTTTGATGGGCGTTGGACTACAGGAGAGAACACCGGGGAGCTGTTTTTT.

The table lists this clonotype with a few counts. The chain recombines TRBV11-2 with TRBJ2-3, with TRBD2 as a possible D gene (5 bases). The CDR3 covers 16 residues. CDR1 is SGHAT and CDR2 is FQNNGV in the germline V gene. Trimming cost V 1 base and J 2 bases, with 13 bases left between them. The CDR3 region is CASSLGDGKFTDTQYF. Here the CDR3 DNA reads TGTGCCAGCAGCTTAGGCGACGGGAAATTCACAGATACGCAGTATTTT.

This clonotype was found a few times. This chain joins TRBV20-1 and TRBJ2-3; 15 nucleotides align to TRBD2. Germline CDR1 is DFQATT and CDR2 is SNEGSKA (reference sequence). The CDR3 sequence is 20 residues long. V lost 0 bases to trimming and J lost 1 base; unmatched junction nucleotides: 11. This chain's CDR3 is CSARDPYPGLAGGGTDTQYF. The CDR3 region has the DNA TGCAGTGCTAGAGACCCCTATCCGGGACTAGCGGGGGGAGGCACAGATACGCAGTATTTT.

This chain links TRBV4-2 with TRBJ2-1; D uncertain. V lost 3 bases and J 7 bases, leaving 16 bases between the germline ends. Germline CDR1 is LGHNA and CDR2 is YNFKEQ. The CDR3 loop spans 15 amino acids. The CDR3 region is CASSQGRGAVNEQFF. The CDR3 bases are TGTGCCAGCAGCCAGGGTCGTGGAGCCGTGAATGAGCAGTTCTTC.

The chain is built from TRBV6-1 and TRBJ2-5; a possible D gene is TRBD2 (6 bases). The CDR3 sequence is 18 residues long. V shed 5 bases and J shed 1 base, with 23 bases lying between them. Germline CDR1 and CDR2: MNHNS and SASEGT. CDR3 region: CASSPKRQRGDLQETQYF. CDR3 sequence (DNA): TGTGCCAGCAGTCCGAAAAGACAGCGCGGGGACCTCCAAGAGACCCAGTACTTC.

This chain links TRBV20-1 with TRBJ2-7; 8 bases line up with TRBD2. Germline values: CDR1 DFQATT, CDR2 SNEGSKA (reference sequence). Unmatched junction bases numbered 7, after V lost 6 bases and J lost 0 bases. The CDR3 length is 14 residues. As DNA, the CDR3 is TGCAGTGCCAGGACTAGCCGAAACTCCTACGAGCAGTACTTC. It yields the protein CSARTSRNSYEQYF.

The chain carries TRBV27 and TRBJ1-5; D is uncertain. CDR1 and CDR2 from the germline V gene are MNHEY and SMNVEV (reference sequence). Trimming removed 4 bases from V and 9 bases from J, with 10 bases in between. The CDR3 runs to 12 residues. The CDR3 region has the DNA TGTGCCAGCAGTTCCCGGTCGGGGCCCCAGCATTTT. Its protein product is CASSSRSGPQHF.

The V gene is TRBV15, the J gene TRBJ2-7; D is possibly TRBD2 (6 bases). The CDR3 covers 16 residues. Germline V gene sequence: CDR1 LNHNV, CDR2 YYDKDF (reference sequence). V was clipped by 1 base and J by 2 bases, with 15 bases between them. This chain's CDR3 is CATSRATGTPTYEQYF. The CDR3, as DNA: TGTGCCACCAGCAGAGCTACCGGGACTCCCACCTACGAGCAGTACTTC. The whole variable domain, remainder taken from reference TRBV15 and TRBJ2-7, is DAMVIQNPRYQVTQFGKPVTLSCSQTLNHNVMYWYQQKSSQAPKLLFHYYDKDFNNEADTPDNFQSRRPNTSFCFLDIRSPGLGDTAMYLCATSRATGTPTYEQYFGPGTRLTVT.

This clonotype was observed a few times. The rearrangement uses TRBV10-3 and TRBJ1-1; a weak D match, TRBD1 (5 bases). Germline V gene lookup returns CDR1 ENHRY and CDR2 SYGVKD. Trimming stripped 0 bases from V and 0 bases from J, with 14 bases between. The CDR3 spans 17 residues. This chain's CDR3 is CAISESKDKKMNTEAFF. The CDR3 region has the DNA TGTGCCATCAGTGAGTCGAAGGACAAAAAGATGAACACTGAAGCTTTCTTT.

This clonotype has more than one count but fewer than ten. The chain uses TRBV12-3 or TRBV12-4 and TRBJ2-7; TRBD1 might be the D (6 bases). The CDR3 loop spans 16 amino acids. Trimming pared 6 bases from V and 4 bases from J, leaving 22 bases between. The CDR3 DNA reads as TGTGCCAGCAGCCCTGGGCGCAGGGGCCTGAAGTACGAGCAGTACTTC. It encodes CASSPGRRGLKYEQYF.

The chain recombines TRBV5-1 with TRBJ2-3; D perhaps matches TRBD2 (7 bases). The V end was cut by 6 bases, the J end by 5 bases, with 25 bases between. Germline CDR1 is SGHRS and CDR2 is YFSETQ. The length of the CDR3 is 17 residues. In DNA, the CDR3 is TGCGCCAGCACATGGGCGGAGAGGGGGGGGCGTGGAGATACGCAGTATTTT. Translation: CASTWAERGGRGDTQYF. Looking up the rest from reference TRBV5-1 and TRBJ2-3 gives the full variable domain: KAGVTQTPRYLIKTRGQQVTLSCSPISGHRSVSWYQQTPGQGLQFLFEYFSETQRNKGNFPGRFSGRQFSNSRSEMNVSTLELGDSALYLCASTWAERGGRGDTQYFGPGTRLTVL.

This clonotype was seen a handful of times. V and J are TRBV5-8 and TRBJ2-3; 8 bases are a match to TRBD1. Trimming took 2 bases from V and 8 from J; bases not matched to a gene: 10. The V gene's germline CDR1 is SGHTS and CDR2 YDEGEE. This CDR3 comprises 15 residues. The CDR3 region has the DNA TGTGCCAGCAGCTTTCGGACAGGGTCCAGGGGTACGCAGTATTTT. Translated: CASSFRTGSRGTQYF.